This T cell receptor (beta chain) was recorded in a study of glioma-infiltrating T cells after dendritic cell vaccination. Looking at the study overall: Autologous tumor lysate-pulsed dendritic cell vaccination was given between about 2003 and 2013.

Germline values: CDR1 MNHEY, CDR2 SVGAGI. The CDR3 is 14 amino acids. Trimming cost V 7 bases and J 1 base, with 10 bases left between them. Time point: after dendritic cell vaccination, including at tumor progression/relapse. Selection required adequate fresh-frozen tumor tissue plus more than two years' survival data. The protocol was immunoSEQ multiplex PCR, while the TCRdb copy is restricted to in-frame clones and leaves out a portion. This table holds about 90,000 clones, less than 90% found once. The genes are TRBV6-5 and TRBJ2-2, with D possibly TRBD2 on 5 matching bases. Source: blood, taken after dendritic cell vaccination. This sequence was found in a human donor with glioblastoma. CDR3 nucleotide sequence: TGTGCCAGCACCTTGGCGGGGAACACCGGGGAGCTGTTTTTT. It yields the protein CASTLAGNTGELFF.